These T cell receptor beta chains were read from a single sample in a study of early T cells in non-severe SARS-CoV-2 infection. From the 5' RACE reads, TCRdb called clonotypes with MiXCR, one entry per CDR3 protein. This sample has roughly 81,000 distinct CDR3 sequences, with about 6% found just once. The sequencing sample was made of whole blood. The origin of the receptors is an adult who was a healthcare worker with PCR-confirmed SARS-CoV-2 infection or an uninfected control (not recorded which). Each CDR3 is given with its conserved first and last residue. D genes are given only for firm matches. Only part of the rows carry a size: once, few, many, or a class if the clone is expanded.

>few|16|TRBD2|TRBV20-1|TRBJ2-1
TGCAGTGCTAGAGACCACGAAGCGGGAGGGTACAATGAGCAGTTCTTC
CSARDHEAGGYNEQFF
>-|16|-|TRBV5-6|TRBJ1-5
TGTGCCAGCAGCCCCGCGGGAAGGGATAGCAATCAGCCCCAGCATTTT
CASSPAGRDSNQPQHF
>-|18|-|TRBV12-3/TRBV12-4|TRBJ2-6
TGTGCCAGCAGCCCACGGGGAAGTCAGTTCTCTGGGGCCAACGTCCTGACTTTC
CASSPRGSQFSGANVLTF
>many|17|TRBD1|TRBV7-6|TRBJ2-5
TGTGCCAGCAGCTTAAGTTTGTGGACAGGGGGAGTAGAGACCCAGTACTTC
CASSLSLWTGGVETQYF
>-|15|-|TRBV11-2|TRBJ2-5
TGTGCCAGCAGCTTGGGGAGCAGGGCCCAAGAGACCCAGTACTTC
CASSLGSRAQETQYF
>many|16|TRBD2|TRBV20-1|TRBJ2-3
TGCAGTGCTACCACGTACAGCGGGAGTCTAACAGATACGCAGTATTTT
CSATTYSGSLTDTQYF
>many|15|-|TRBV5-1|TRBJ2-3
TGCGCCAGCAGCTTGGACGGCTACGCCACAGATACGCAGTATTTT
CASSLDGYATDTQYF
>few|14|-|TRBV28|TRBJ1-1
TGTGCCAGCAGTTTTGCGAACCTGAACACTGAAGCTTTCTTT
CASSFANLNTEAFF
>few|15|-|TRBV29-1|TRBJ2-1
TGCAGCGTTGTAGGAGGGGGAGGCTCCTACAATGAGCAGTTCTTC
CSVVGGGGSYNEQFF
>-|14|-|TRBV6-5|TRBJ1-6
TGTGCCAGCAGGAAACAGGGTTTCGGTTCACCCCTCCACTTT
CASRKQGFGSPLHF
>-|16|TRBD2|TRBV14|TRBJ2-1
TGTGCCAGCAGCTTACCGGGACTAGCGGGAGCAAATGAGCAGTTCTTC
CASSLPGLAGANEQFF
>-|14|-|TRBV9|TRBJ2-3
TGTGCCAGCAGCGTAAGGCTAAACACAGATACGCAGTATTTT
CASSVRLNTDTQYF
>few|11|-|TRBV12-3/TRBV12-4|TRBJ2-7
TGTGCCAGCAGTTCAGACAGTCGGCGGTACTTC
CASSSDSRRYF
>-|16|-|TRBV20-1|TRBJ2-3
TGCAGTGCTAGCACCAGAAGCGGGCCAGGCACAGATACGCAGTATTTT
CSASTRSGPGTDTQYF
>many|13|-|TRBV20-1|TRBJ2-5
TGCAGTGCTAGAGAGCGGTACCAAGAGACCCAGTACTTC
CSARERYQETQYF
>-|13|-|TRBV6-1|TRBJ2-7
TGTGCCAGCAGTGTTCAGATCACCTACGAGCAGTACTTC
CASSVQITYEQYF
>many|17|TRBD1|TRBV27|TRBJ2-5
TGTGCCAGCAGTACCCGGGACAGGGAATCGGGGCAAGAGACCCAGTACTTC
CASSTRDRESGQETQYF
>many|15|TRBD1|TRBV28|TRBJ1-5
TGTGCCAGCAGTTTAGCAGGGGGTCCCAATCAGCCCCAGCATTTT
CASSLAGGPNQPQHF
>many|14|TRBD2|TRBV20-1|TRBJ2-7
TGCAGTGCTAGAGATCCCAGCGGGGCCCACGAGCAGTACTTC
CSARDPSGAHEQYF
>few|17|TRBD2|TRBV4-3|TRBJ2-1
TGCGCCAGCAGCCAAAATGCCGGGACTAGCTCCTACAATGAGCAGTTCTTC
CASSQNAGTSSYNEQFF
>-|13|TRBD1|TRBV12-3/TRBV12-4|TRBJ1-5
TGTGCCAGCAGTATCAACAGGGGGCAGCCCCAGCATTTT
CASSINRGQPQHF